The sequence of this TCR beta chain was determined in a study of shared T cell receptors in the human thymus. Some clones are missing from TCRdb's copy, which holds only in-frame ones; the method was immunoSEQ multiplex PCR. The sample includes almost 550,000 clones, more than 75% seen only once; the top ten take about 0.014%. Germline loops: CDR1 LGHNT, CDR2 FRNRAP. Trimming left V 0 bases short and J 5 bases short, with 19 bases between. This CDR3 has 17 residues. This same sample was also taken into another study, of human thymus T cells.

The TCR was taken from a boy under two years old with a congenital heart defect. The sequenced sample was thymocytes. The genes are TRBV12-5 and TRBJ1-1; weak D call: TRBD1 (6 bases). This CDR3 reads CASGLVQVGDIQTEAFF. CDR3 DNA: TGTGCTAGTGGTTTGGTACAAGTAGGGGACATCCAAACTGAAGCTTTCTTT.